The clone carrying this T cell receptor beta chain was observed once. Its cognate antigen is unknown. Method: immunoSEQ multiplex PCR; TCRdb's copy keeps in-frame clones and lacks some. The sample holds 110,000 or so clones; 75% to 90% are singletons and the top ten take approximately 4.5%. The validation cohort, a group of 100 to 150 subjects, included the donors and was separate from the roughly 620-subject first cohort. This sample stems from a study of cytomegalovirus exposure and HLA in healthy donors. General observations from the study: It was confirmed in vitro that a few of the CMV-associated chains were specific for CMV antigens. The study labeled under 200 TCR beta chains cytomegalovirus-associated.

The CDR3 runs to 15 residues. Germline lookup yields CDR1 WNHNN and CDR2 SYGVQD (reference sequence). V gave up 2 bases and J gave up 5 bases, with 15 bases separating them. The origin of this receptor is a man younger than 30 in good health and CMV-seropositive. This chain uses TRBV10-1 with TRBJ1-1, with D perhaps matching TRBD1 (6 bases). Sequenced sample: PBMCs. CDR3 coding DNA: TGCGCCAGCAGTGAGAAGCCAGGGGTGAGGACTGAAGCTTTCTTT. It specifies CASSEKPGVRTEAFF.